This T cell receptor beta chain was profiled in a study of blood T cell repertoires in COVID-19. In the study overall: COVID-19 samples collected from the United States, Italy and Spain covered acute and convalescent phases. In each case, the material was cDNA or gDNA derived from T cells, B-cell-depleted T cells, or PBMCs.

This clone has a single count. Trimming took off 4 bases at V and 6 bases at J, with 13 bases between the two ends. The CDR3 runs 14 residues. Per germline, CDR1 SGHTA and CDR2 FQGNSA. In the original workflow: Reference gene primer amplification gave nucleated cell count estimates. Here immunoSEQ multiplex PCR was the method, and the copy in TCRdb shows in-frame clones only, minus some. V and J calls and clone size are given by that table; D and trimming were obtained from the DNA. In the table there are about 190,000 clones, 89% of which are singletons. Sample: peripheral blood. This chain joins TRBV7-2 and TRBJ1-5; D may be TRBD1 (5 bases). This TCR came from a man aged 40-49 years with acute or convalescent COVID-19. CDR3: CASSSHQGGQPQHF. CDR3 coding DNA: TGTGCCAGCAGCTCACATCAGGGTGGTCAGCCCCAGCATTTT.